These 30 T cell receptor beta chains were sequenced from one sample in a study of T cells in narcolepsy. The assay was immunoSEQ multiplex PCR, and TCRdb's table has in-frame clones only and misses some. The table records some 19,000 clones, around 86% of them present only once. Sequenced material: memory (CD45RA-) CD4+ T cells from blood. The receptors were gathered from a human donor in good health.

The CDR3 region has the DNA TGTGCCAGCAGCCGACAGGGGGCTGGTAGCACTGAAGCTTTCTTT. This encodes CASSRQGAGSTEAFF. The chain links TRBV7-2 to TRBJ1-1; 10 bases match TRBD1. The germline gives CDR1 SGHTA, CDR2 FQGNSA. The CDR3 runs 15 residues. V dropped 5 bases and J dropped 4; count of bases not matched to a gene: 7.

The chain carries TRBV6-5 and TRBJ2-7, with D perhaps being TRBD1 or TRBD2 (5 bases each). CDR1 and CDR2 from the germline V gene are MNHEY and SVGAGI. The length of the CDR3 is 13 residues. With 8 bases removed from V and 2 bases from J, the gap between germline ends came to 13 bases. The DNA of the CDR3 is TGTGCCAGCTTTGGGACCACCCCCTACGAGCAGTACTTC. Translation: CASFGTTPYEQYF.

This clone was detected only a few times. The CDR3 DNA reads TGTGCCAGCAGCTTGGTACCGGGGGGCAAAGAGACCCAGTACTTC. Translating it yields CASSLVPGGKETQYF. This sequence joins TRBV5-6 and TRBJ2-5; maybe TRBD2 (7 bases). This CDR3 contains 15 residues. Trimming removed 0 bases from V and 3 bases from J, with 12 bases in between. Germline V gene sequence: CDR1 SGHDT, CDR2 YYEEEE.

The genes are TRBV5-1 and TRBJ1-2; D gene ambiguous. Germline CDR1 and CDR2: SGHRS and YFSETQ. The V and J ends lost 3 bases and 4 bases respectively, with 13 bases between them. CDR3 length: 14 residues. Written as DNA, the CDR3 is TGCGCCAGCAGCTCAGGAGTTAGTAGCTATGGCTACACCTTC. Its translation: CASSSGVSSYGYTF.

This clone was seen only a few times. The CDR3 DNA reads as TGTGCCAGCAGTGAGGGGACAGCAAAGTACGAGCAGTACTTC. It codes for CASSEGTAKYEQYF. The chain uses TRBV6-1 and TRBJ2-7; TRBD1 aligns across 7 bases. Trimming cost V 3 bases and J 4 bases; bases outside gene matches: 6. CDR1 and CDR2 (germline): MNHNS, SASEGT. This CDR3 contains 14 residues.

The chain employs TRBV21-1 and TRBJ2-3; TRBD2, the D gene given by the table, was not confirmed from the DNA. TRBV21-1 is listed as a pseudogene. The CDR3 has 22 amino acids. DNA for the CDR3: TGTGCCAGCAGCAAAGGGTCGAGTCCGGGACTAGCGGGAGGCTTCCGCACAGATACGCAGTATTTT. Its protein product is CASSKGSSPGLAGGFRTDTQYF.

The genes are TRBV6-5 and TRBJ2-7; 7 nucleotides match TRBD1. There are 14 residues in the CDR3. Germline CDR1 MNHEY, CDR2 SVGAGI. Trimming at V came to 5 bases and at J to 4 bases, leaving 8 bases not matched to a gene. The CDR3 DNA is TGTGCCAGCAGTGAGGGGACAGCAAAGTACGAGCAGTACTTC. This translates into CASSEGTAKYEQYF.

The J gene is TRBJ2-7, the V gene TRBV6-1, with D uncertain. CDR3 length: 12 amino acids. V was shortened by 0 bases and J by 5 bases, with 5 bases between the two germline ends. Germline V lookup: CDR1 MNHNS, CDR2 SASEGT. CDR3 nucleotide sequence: TGTGCCAGCAGTGAAGCGTGGAACGAGCAGTACTTC. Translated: CASSEAWNEQYF.

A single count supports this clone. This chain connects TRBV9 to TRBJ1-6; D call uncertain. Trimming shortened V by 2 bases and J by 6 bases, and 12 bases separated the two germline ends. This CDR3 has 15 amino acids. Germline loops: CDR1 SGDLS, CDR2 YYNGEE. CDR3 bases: TGTGCCAGCAGCGTTTCGCCCAGGACTAATTCACCCCTCCACTTT. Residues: CASSVSPRTNSPLHF.

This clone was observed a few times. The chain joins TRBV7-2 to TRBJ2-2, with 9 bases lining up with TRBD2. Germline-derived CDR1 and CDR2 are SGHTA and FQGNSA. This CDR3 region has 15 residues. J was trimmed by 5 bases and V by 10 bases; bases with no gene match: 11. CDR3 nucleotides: TGTGCCACCTCGTTGACTAGCGGAAATACCGGGGAGCTGTTTTTT. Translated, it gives CATSLTSGNTGELFF.

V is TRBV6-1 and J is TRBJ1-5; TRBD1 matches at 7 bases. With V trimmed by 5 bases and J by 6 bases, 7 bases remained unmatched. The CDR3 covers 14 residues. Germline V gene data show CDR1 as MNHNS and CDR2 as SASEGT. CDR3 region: CASSTRQGSQPQHF. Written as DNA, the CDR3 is TGTGCCAGCAGTACTCGACAGGGATCTCAGCCCCAGCATTTT.

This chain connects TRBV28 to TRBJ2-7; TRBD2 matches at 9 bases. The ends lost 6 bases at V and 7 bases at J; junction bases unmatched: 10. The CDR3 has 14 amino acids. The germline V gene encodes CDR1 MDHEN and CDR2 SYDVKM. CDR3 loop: CASRFSGRLWEQYF. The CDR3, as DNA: TGTGCCAGCAGATTTAGCGGGAGACTATGGGAGCAGTACTTC.

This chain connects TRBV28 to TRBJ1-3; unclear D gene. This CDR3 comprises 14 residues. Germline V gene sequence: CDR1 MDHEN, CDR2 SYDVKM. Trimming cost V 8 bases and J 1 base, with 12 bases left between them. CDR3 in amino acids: CASGVGISGNTIYF. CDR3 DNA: TGTGCCAGCGGGGTGGGCATTTCTGGAAACACCATATATTTT.

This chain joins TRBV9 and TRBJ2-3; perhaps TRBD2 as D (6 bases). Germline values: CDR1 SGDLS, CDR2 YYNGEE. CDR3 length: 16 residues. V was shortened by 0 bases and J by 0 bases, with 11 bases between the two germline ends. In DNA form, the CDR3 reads TGTGCCAGCAGCGTAGGACTAGTCGGGAGCACAGATACGCAGTATTTT. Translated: CASSVGLVGSTDTQYF.

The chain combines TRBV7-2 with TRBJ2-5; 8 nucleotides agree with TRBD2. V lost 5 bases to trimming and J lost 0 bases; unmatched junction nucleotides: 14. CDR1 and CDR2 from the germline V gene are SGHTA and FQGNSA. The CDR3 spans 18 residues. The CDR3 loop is CASSRDGRAWGYQETQYF. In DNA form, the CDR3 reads TGTGCCAGCAGCCGGGACGGGAGGGCCTGGGGATACCAAGAGACCCAGTACTTC.

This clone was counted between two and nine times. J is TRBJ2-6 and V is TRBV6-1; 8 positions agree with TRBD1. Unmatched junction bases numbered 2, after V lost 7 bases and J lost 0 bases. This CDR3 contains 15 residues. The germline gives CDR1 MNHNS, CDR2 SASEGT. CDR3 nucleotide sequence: TGTGCCAGCAACAGGGGGAGCTCTGGGGCCAACGTCCTGACTTTC. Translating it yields CASNRGSSGANVLTF.

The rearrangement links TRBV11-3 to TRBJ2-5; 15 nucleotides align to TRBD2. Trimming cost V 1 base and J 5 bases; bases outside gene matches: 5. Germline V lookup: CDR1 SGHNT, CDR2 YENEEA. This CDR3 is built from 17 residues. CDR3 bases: TGTGCCAGCAGCTTAGGGACTAGCGGGAGGGCCGATGAGACCCAGTACTTC. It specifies CASSLGTSGRADETQYF.

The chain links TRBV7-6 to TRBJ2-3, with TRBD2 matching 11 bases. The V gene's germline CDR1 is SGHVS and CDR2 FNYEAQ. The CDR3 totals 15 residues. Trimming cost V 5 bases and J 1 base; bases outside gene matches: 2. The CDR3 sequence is CASSGLAGGTDTQYF. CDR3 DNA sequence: TGTGCCAGCAGCGGACTAGCGGGCGGCACAGATACGCAGTATTTT.

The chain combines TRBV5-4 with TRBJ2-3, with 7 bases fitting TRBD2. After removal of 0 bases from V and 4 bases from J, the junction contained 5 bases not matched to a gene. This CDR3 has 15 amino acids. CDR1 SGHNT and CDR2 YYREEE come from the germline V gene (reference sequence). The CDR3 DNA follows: TGTGCCAGCAGCTTGGATCAGCGGGAATCAGATACGCAGTATTTT. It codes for CASSLDQRESDTQYF. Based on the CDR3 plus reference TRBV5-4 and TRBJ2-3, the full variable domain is ETGVTQSPTHLIKTRGQQVTLRCSSQSGHNTVSWYQQALGQGPQFIFQYYREEENGRGNFPPRFSGLQFPNYSSELNVNALELDDSALYLCASSLDQRESDTQYFGPGTRLTVL.

The CDR3 region is CASSPGTLGNTEAFF. The CDR3 DNA is TGTGCCAGCAGCCCCGGGACATTGGGGAACACTGAAGCTTTCTTT. The chain has TRBV9 and TRBJ1-1; D is perhaps TRBD1 (6 bases). The germline gives CDR1 SGDLS, CDR2 YYNGEE. With 4 bases removed from V and 1 base from J, the gap between germline ends came to 14 bases. This CDR3 spans 15 amino acids. Together with reference TRBV9 and TRBJ1-1, the CDR3 gives the full variable domain: DSGVTQTPKHLITATGQRVTLRCSPRSGDLSVYWYQQSLDQGLQFLIQYYNGEERAKGNILERFSAQQFPDLHSELNLSSLELGDSALYFCASSPGTLGNTEAFFGQGTRLTVV.

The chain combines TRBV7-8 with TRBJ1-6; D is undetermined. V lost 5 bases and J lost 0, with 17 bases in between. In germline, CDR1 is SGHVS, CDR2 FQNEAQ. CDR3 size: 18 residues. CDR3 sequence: CASSQNVVTSSYNSPLHF. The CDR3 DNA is TGTGCCAGCAGCCAGAATGTAGTGACTAGCTCCTATAATTCACCCCTCCACTTT.

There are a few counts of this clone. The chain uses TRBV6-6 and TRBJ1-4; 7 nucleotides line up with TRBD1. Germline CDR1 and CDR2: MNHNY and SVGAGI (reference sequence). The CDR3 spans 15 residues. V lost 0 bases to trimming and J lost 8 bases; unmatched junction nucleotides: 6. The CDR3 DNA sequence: TGTGCCAGCAGTTACTCGAGGGACAGAGGAGAAAAACTGTTTTTT. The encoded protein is CASSYSRDRGEKLFF.

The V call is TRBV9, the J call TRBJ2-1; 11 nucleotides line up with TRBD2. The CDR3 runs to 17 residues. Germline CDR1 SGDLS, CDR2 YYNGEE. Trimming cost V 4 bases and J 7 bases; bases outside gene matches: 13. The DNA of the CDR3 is TGTGCCAGCAGCAGGGCGCAGACTAGCGGGGCGGTGAATGAGCAGTTCTTC. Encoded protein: CASSRAQTSGAVNEQFF. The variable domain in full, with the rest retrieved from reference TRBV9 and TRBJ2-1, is DSGVTQTPKHLITATGQRVTLRCSPRSGDLSVYWYQQSLDQGLQFLIQYYNGEERAKGNILERFSAQQFPDLHSELNLSSLELGDSALYFCASSRAQTSGAVNEQFFGPGTRLTVL.

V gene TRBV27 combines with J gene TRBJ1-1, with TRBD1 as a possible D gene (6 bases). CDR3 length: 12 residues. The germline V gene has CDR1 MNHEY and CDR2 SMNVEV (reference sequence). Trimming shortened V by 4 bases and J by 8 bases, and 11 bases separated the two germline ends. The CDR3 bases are TGTGCCAGCAGTTCCGTGGGGGGCGAAGCTTTCTTT. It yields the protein CASSSVGGEAFF.

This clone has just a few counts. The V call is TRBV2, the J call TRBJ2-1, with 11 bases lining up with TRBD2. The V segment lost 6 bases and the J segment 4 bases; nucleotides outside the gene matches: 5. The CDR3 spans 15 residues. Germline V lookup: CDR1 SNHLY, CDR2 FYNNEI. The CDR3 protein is CASSKGLAEYNEQFF. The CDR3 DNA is TGTGCCAGCAGCAAGGGACTAGCGGAGTACAATGAGCAGTTCTTC.

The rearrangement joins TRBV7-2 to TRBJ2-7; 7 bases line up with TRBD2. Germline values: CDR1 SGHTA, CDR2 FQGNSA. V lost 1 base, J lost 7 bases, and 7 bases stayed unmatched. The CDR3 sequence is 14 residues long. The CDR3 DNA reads TGTGCCAGCAGCTTAGATAGCGCCGGGGGGGAGCAGTACTTC. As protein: CASSLDSAGGEQYF.

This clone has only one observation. The CDR3 spells CASSPLRSEGLLYEQYF. The CDR3 coding sequence is TGTGCCAGCAGCCCGCTTAGGTCAGAAGGGCTTCTCTACGAGCAGTACTTC. The chain uses TRBV7-9 and TRBJ2-7, with D unresolved. This CDR3 has 17 amino acids. The ends were cut back, 5 bases at V and 3 bases at J, with 23 bases in the middle. The germline CDR1 and CDR2 sequences are SEHNR and FQNEAQ (reference sequence).

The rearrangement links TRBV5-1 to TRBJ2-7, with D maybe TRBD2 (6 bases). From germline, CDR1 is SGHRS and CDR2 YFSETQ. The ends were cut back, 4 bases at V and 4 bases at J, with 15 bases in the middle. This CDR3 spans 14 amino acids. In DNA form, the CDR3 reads TGCGCCAGCAGCCTCTTGGGGGGATTTTACGAGCAGTACTTC. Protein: CASSLLGGFYEQYF.

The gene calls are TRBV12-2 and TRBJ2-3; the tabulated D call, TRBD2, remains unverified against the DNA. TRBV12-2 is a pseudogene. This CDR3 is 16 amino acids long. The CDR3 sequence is CASRLDAGPSTDTQYF. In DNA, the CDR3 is TGTGCAAGTCGCCTAGATGCGGGGCCTAGCACAGATACGCAGTATTTT.

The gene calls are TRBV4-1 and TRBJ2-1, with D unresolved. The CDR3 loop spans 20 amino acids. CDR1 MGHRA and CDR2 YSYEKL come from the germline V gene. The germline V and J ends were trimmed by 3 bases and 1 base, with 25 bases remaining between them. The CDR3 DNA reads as TGCGCCAGCAGCCATGGCTCCCGATTTAGGGATTTGGGGTCCTACAATGAGCAGTTCTTC. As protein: CASSHGSRFRDLGSYNEQFF.